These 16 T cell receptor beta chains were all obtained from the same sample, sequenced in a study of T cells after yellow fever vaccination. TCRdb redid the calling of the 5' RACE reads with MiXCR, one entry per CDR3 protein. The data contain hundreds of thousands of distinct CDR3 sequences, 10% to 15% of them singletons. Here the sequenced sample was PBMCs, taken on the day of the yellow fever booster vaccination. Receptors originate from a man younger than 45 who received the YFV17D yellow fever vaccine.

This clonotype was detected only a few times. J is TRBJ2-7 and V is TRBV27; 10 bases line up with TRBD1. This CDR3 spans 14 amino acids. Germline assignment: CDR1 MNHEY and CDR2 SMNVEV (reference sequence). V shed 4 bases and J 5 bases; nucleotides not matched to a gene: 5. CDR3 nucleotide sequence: TGTGCCAGCAGTTCATCCGGGACAGGGGACGAGCAGTACTTC. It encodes CASSSSGTGDEQYF.

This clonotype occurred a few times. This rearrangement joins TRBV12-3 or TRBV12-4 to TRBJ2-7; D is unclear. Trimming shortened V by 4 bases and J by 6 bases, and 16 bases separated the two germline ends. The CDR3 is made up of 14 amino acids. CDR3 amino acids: CASSSPGPQAEQYF. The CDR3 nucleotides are TGTGCCAGCAGTTCACCGGGCCCCCAGGCCGAGCAGTACTTC.

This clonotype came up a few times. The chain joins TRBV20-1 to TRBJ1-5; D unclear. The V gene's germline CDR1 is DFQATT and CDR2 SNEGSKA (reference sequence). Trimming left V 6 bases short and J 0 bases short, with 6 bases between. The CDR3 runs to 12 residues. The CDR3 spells CSALYSNQPQHF. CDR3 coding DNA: TGCAGTGCCCTTTATAGCAATCAGCCCCAGCATTTT.

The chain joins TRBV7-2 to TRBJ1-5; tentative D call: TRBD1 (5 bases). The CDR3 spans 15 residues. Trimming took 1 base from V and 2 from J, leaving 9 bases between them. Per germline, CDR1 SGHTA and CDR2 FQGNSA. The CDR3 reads CASSLGGDGNQPQHF. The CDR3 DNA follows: TGTGCCAGCAGCTTAGGAGGGGATGGCAATCAGCCCCAGCATTTT.

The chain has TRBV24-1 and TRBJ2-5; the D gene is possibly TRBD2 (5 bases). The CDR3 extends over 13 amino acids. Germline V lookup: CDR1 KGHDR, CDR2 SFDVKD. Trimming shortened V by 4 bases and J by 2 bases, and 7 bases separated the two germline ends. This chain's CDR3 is CATSDWTQETQYF. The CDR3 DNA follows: TGTGCCACCAGTGACTGGACTCAAGAGACCCAGTACTTC.

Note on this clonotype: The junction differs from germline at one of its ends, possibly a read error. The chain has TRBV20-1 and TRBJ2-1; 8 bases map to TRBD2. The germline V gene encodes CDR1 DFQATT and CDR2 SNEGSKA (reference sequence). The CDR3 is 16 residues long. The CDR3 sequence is CCARVGSGSSYNEQFF. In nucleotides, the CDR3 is TGCTGTGCTAGAGTAGGGAGCGGGAGCTCCTACAATGAGCAGTTCTTC.

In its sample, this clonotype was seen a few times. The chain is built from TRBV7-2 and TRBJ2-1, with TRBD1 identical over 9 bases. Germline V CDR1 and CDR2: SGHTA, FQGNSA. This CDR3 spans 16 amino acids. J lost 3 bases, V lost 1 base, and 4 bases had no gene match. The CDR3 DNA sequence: TGTGCCAGCAGCTTAGGGGTGACAGGGGGCTACAATGAGCAGTTCTTC. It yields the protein CASSLGVTGGYNEQFF.

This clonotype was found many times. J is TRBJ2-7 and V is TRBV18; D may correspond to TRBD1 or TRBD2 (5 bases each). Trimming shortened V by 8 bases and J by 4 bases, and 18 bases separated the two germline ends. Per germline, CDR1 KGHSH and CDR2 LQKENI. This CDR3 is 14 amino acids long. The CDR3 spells CASSPGTSGYEQYF. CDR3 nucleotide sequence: TGTGCCAGCAGCCCCGGGACCTCGGGGTACGAGCAGTACTTC. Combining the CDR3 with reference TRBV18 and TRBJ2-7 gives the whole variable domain NAGVMQNPRHLVRRRGQEARLRCSPMKGHSHVYWYRQLPEEGLKFMVYLQKENIIDESGMPKERFSAEFPKEGPSILRIQQVVRGDSAAYFCASSPGTSGYEQYFGPGTRLTVT.

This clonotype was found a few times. In DNA, the CDR3 is TGTGCCAGCAGTTACTCGCTGTACTCCTACGAGCAGTACTTC. It translates to CASSYSLYSYEQYF. The chain has TRBV6-5 and TRBJ2-7; the D is unclear. This CDR3 has 14 amino acids. Germline CDR1 MNHEY, CDR2 SVGAGI. The germline V and J ends were trimmed by 0 bases and 0 bases, with 6 bases remaining between them.

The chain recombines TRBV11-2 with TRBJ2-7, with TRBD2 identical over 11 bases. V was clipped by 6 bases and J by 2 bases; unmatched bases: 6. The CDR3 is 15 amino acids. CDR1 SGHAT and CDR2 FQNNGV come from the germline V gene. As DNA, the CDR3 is TGTGCCAGCAGTCTAGCGGGAGGAGGTACCTACGAGCAGTACTTC. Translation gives CASSLAGGGTYEQYF.

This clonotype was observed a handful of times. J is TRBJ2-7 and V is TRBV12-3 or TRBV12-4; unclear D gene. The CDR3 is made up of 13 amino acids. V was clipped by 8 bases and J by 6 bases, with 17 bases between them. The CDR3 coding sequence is TGTGCCAGCTTTGGCGCGGATGGCTTCGAGCAGTACTTC. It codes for CASFGADGFEQYF.

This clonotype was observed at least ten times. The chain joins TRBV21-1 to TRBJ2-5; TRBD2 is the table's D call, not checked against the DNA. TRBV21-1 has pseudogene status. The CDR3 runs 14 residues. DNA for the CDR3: TGTGCCAGCAGGAGGGGCCAGAACCAAGAGACCCAGTACTTC. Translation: CASRRGQNQETQYF.

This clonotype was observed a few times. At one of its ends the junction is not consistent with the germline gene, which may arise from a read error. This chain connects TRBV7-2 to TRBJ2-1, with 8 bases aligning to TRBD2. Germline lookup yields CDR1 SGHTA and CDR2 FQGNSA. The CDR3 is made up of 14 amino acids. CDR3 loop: CASSLELSAGGGVF. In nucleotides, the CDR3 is TGTGCCAGCAGCTTAGAGCTTTCGGCGGGGGGTGGGGTCTTC.

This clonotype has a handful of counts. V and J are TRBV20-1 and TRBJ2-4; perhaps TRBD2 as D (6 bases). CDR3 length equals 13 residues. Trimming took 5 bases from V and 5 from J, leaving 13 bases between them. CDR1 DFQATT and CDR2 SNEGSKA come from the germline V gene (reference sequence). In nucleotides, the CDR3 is TGCAGTGCTTATGCCGGGAGCCAAAACATTCAGTACTTC. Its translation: CSAYAGSQNIQYF.

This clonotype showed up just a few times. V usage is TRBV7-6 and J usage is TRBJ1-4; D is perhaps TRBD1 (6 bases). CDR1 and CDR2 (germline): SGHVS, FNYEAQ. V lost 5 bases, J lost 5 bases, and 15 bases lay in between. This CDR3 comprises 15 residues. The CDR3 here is CASSIQQGRNEKLFF. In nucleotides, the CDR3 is TGTGCCAGCAGCATTCAACAGGGAAGGAATGAAAAACTGTTTTTT.

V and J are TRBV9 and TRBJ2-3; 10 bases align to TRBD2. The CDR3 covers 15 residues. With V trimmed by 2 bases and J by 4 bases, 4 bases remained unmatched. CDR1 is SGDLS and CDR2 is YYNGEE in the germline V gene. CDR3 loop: CASSVSGRMADTQYF. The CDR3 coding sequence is TGTGCCAGCAGCGTTAGCGGGAGGATGGCAGATACGCAGTATTTT.